The 18 T cell receptor beta chains below all came from one sample that was sequenced in a study of cytomegalovirus exposure and HLA in healthy donors. PCR involved 60 Vbeta and 13 Jbeta primers. Measured with immunoSEQ multiplex PCR; TCRdb has only the in-frame clones, and not every one. The table records about 160,000 clones, roughly 80% of them present only once. Sequences were obtained from PBMCs. These receptors were taken from a man in his fifties in good health and CMV-seropositive.

This clone was observed a handful of times. The CDR3 sequence is CASHRGAVTGANVLTF. The CDR3 bases are TGTGCCAGCCACCGGGGGGCGGTTACTGGGGCCAACGTCCTGACTTTC. This sequence joins TRBV7-2 and TRBJ2-6; TRBD2 is a possible D gene (7 bases). V lost 8 bases and J lost 2, with 16 bases in between. This CDR3 is built from 16 residues. Germline V lookup: CDR1 SGHTA, CDR2 FQGNSA.

This chain joins TRBV28 and TRBJ1-2, with D possibly being TRBD1 (6 bases). The V and J ends lost 6 bases and 0 bases respectively, with 14 bases between them. The CDR3 has 15 amino acids. Per germline, CDR1 MDHEN and CDR2 SYDVKM. CDR3 in amino acids: CASSPGTSTNYGYTF. CDR3 in DNA: TGTGCCAGCAGCCCCGGGACATCGACTAACTATGGCTACACCTTC.

CDR3: CASSPYSGQGSHF. The DNA of the CDR3 is TGTGCCAGCAGTCCCTACTCAGGACAGGGCTCCCATTTT. V usage is TRBV6-1 and J usage is TRBJ1-5; 8 bases agree with TRBD1. Germline lookup yields CDR1 MNHNS and CDR2 SASEGT. This CDR3 spans 13 amino acids. With 5 bases clipped from V and 16 bases from J, the junction kept 13 bases outside the gene matches.

The rearrangement uses TRBV2 and TRBJ2-2, with D possibly being TRBD2 (5 bases). Germline V gene data show CDR1 as SNHLY and CDR2 as FYNNEI. This CDR3 contains 13 residues. Deletions cut 7 bases from V and 6 bases from J, with 12 bases between. CDR3 amino acids: CASILAGAGELFF. The CDR3 nucleotides are TGTGCCAGCATCTTGGCCGGGGCCGGGGAGCTGTTTTTT.

The chain carries TRBV7-9 and TRBJ1-5; 7 nucleotides line up with TRBD1. Germline CDR1 reads SEHNR; CDR2 reads FQNEAQ (reference sequence). Unmatched junction bases numbered 2, after V lost 5 bases and J lost 4 bases. There are 13 residues in the CDR3. CDR3 loop: CASSEQGNQPQHF. The CDR3, as DNA: TGTGCCAGCAGCGAACAGGGGAATCAGCCCCAGCATTTT.

V is TRBV5-1 and J is TRBJ1-4; maybe TRBD1 (5 bases). The germline V gene encodes CDR1 SGHRS and CDR2 YFSETQ. V was pared by 3 bases and J by 7 bases, with 13 bases between. This CDR3 is 14 amino acids long. The CDR3 region is CASSSTSGGEKLFF. In DNA form, the CDR3 reads TGCGCCAGCAGCTCGACATCCGGGGGTGAAAAACTGTTTTTT. The full variable domain, its missing parts supplied by reference TRBV5-1 and TRBJ1-4, is KAGVTQTPRYLIKTRGQQVTLSCSPISGHRSVSWYQQTPGQGLQFLFEYFSETQRNKGNFPGRFSGRQFSNSRSEMNVSTLELGDSALYLCASSSTSGGEKLFFGSGTQLSVL.

This sequence joins TRBV5-5 and TRBJ2-7, with D perhaps TRBD2 (5 bases). The V end was cut by 0 bases, the J end by 6 bases, with 25 bases between. The CDR3 consists of 18 residues. Germline CDR1 reads SGHKS; CDR2 reads YYEKEE (reference sequence). CDR3 protein: CASSLALRLPGSGSEQYF. In DNA, the CDR3 is TGTGCCAGCAGCTTGGCCCTGAGACTCCCGGGATCCGGTTCCGAGCAGTACTTC.

The gene calls are TRBV5-1 and TRBJ2-3; D is possibly TRBD2 (6 bases). The V end was cut by 0 bases, the J end by 0 bases, with 8 bases between. Germline CDR1 and CDR2: SGHRS and YFSETQ. The CDR3 has 15 residues. CDR3 region: CASSLGGASTDTQYF. The CDR3 DNA sequence: TGCGCCAGCAGCTTGGGCGGGGCGAGCACAGATACGCAGTATTTT.

The chain is built from TRBV10-3 and TRBJ2-5; TRBD1 matches at 9 bases. Matching the DNA end better, TRBJ2-7 makes the J call doubtful. Germline loops: CDR1 ENHRY, CDR2 SYGVKD. The length of the CDR3 is 13 residues. In nucleotides, the CDR3 is TGTGCCATCGGGTCGGACAGGGGATACGAGCAGTACTTC. Protein product: CAIGSDRGYEQYF.

CDR3 DNA: TGCGCCAGCAGTCCGTCTAGCGGCGGGGATACGCAGTATTTT. The encoded protein is CASSPSSGGDTQYF. This sequence joins TRBV5-1 and TRBJ2-3; 7 nucleotides align to TRBD2. The V segment lost 5 bases and the J segment 6 bases; nucleotides outside the gene matches: 9. Germline values: CDR1 SGHRS, CDR2 YFSETQ. The CDR3 is 14 residues long.

CDR3 region: CSSEGTGGTTDTQYF. The DNA of the CDR3 is TGCAGCTCCGAAGGAACGGGGGGGACCACAGATACGCAGTATTTT. The chain links TRBV29-1 to TRBJ2-3; TRBD2 matches at 8 bases. The germline CDR1 and CDR2 sequences are SQVTM and ANQGSEA. The CDR3 runs to 15 residues. The V segment lost 8 bases and the J segment 2 bases; nucleotides outside the gene matches: 12.

This clone was recorded only once. The chain is built from TRBV4-1 and TRBJ1-1; D unclear. Trimming left V 4 bases short and J 1 base short, with 13 bases between. CDR3 length equals 15 residues. Germline V gene sequence: CDR1 MGHRA, CDR2 YSYEKL. The CDR3 sequence is CASSPEGGRNTEAFF. The CDR3 DNA follows: TGCGCCAGCAGCCCCGAGGGAGGGAGGAACACTGAAGCTTTCTTT.

The genes are TRBV28 and TRBJ2-2; tentatively, D is TRBD1 (6 bases). Germline assignment: CDR1 MDHEN and CDR2 SYDVKM. Trimming removed 5 bases at V and 0 bases at J, with 16 bases between. The CDR3 runs 17 residues. The CDR3 region is CASSGLKGTTNTGELFF. CDR3 bases: TGTGCCAGCAGTGGACTTAAAGGGACAACGAACACCGGGGAGCTGTTTTTT. Drawing the rest from reference TRBV28 and TRBJ2-2, the complete variable domain is DVKVTQSSRYLVKRTGEKVFLECVQDMDHENMFWYRQDPGLGLRLIYFSYDVKMKEKGDIPEGYSVSREKKERFSLILESASTNQTSMYLCASSGLKGTTNTGELFFGEGSRLTVL.

The chain has TRBV19 and TRBJ2-5; the match to TRBD2 covers 7 bases. This CDR3 has 14 residues. CDR1 LNHDA and CDR2 SQIVND come from the germline V gene (reference sequence). Trimming cost V 9 bases and J 5 bases; bases outside gene matches: 12. The CDR3 nucleotides read TGTGCCAGCCATTCGGACGAGGGAGGGGAGACCCAGTACTTC. This codes for CASHSDEGGETQYF. The full variable domain, completed using reference TRBV19 and TRBJ2-5, is DGGITQSPKYLFRKEGQNVTLSCEQNLNHDAMYWYRQDPGQGLRLIYYSQIVNDFQKGDIAEGYSVSREKKESFPLTVTSAQKNPTAFYLCASHSDEGGETQYFGPGTRLLVL.

The chain combines TRBV28 with TRBJ1-2, with 7 bases lining up with TRBD1. In germline, CDR1 is MDHEN, CDR2 SYDVKM. J gave up 8 bases and V 2 bases, and 2 bases lay outside the gene matches. The CDR3 loop spans 12 amino acids. The CDR3 here is CASSLRTGGYTF. CDR3 DNA sequence: TGTGCCAGCAGTTTAAGGACAGGCGGCTACACCTTC.

The rearrangement joins TRBV14 to TRBJ1-1; D not resolved. Trimming removed 0 bases at V and 5 bases at J, with 7 bases between. Germline lookup yields CDR1 SGHDN and CDR2 FVKESK. The length of the CDR3 is 13 residues. The CDR3 loop is CASSQERGTEAFF. The CDR3 DNA reads TGTGCCAGCAGCCAAGAGCGGGGTACTGAAGCTTTCTTT.

This clone was seen just once. The genes are TRBV7-9 and TRBJ2-3, with 12 positions matching TRBD2. J gave up 7 bases and V 5 bases, and 4 bases lay outside the gene matches. Germline CDR1 reads SEHNR; CDR2 reads FQNEAQ (reference sequence). The CDR3 totals 14 residues. CDR3 residues: CASSPGLAGYTQYF. The CDR3 nucleotides are TGTGCCAGCAGCCCCGGACTAGCGGGGTATACGCAGTATTTT.

This chain joins TRBV6-5 and TRBJ1-6; D unclear. The CDR3 has 13 amino acids. V lost 6 bases and J lost 7, with 10 bases in between. CDR1 MNHEY and CDR2 SVGAGI come from the germline V gene. This CDR3 is CASRPSPNSPLHF. The CDR3 DNA sequence: TGTGCCAGCAGACCCAGTCCCAATTCACCCCTCCACTTT.